This T cell receptor (beta chain) stems from a study of OX40 agonist ivuxolimab in advanced cancers. The overall study: As their treatment, patients were administered ivuxolimab, an agonistic anti-OX40 (CD134) antibody. The study, taken as a whole, reports: Averaged across samples, CD8+ T cells carried more expanded clones than CD4+ did.

Clones were read by immunoSEQ multiplex PCR, and TCRdb kept only the in-frame ones, dropping some. The data contain about 49,000 clones, 85% of them seen just once; the ten biggest clones take up around 21%. Germline V gene lookup returns CDR1 SGHAT and CDR2 FQDESV (reference sequence). The length of the CDR3 is 16 residues. V shed 5 bases, J shed 1 base, and the junction held 5 bases outside the gene matches. This clone is deemed medium-sized. Its antigen remains unknown. Sequences were derived from CD4+ or CD8+ T cells sorted from blood, sampled in a trial of the OX40 agonist ivuxolimab. This receptor was identified in an adult with an advanced solid tumor such as melanoma, head and neck, liver or kidney cancer. V and J are TRBV11-1 and TRBJ1-2; 12 bases are a match to TRBD1. CDR3 sequence reads: CASSPRDRGHNYGYTF. CDR3 nucleotide sequence: TGTGCCAGCAGCCCCCGGGACAGGGGGCATAACTATGGCTACACCTTC. Supplemented by reference TRBV11-1 and TRBJ1-2, the full variable domain reads EAEVAQSPRYKITEKSQAVAFWCDPISGHATLYWYRQILGQGPELLVQFQDESVVDDSQLPKDRFSAERLKGVDSTLKIQPAELGDSAMYLCASSPRDRGHNYGYTFGSGTRLTVV.